This T cell receptor beta chain was found in a study of identical twins. Findings and caveats of the study: Insertions were fewer in abundant cord blood beta clonotypes, whereas memory repertoires showed none of this pattern.

This clonotype occurred a few times. Its target is not known. V dropped 1 base and J dropped 3 bases, with 14 bases sitting between them. The CDR3 loop spans 15 amino acids. CDR1 SGHRS and CDR2 YFSETQ come from the germline V gene. MiXCR was run by TCRdb on the 5' RACE reads, yielding one entry per CDR3 protein. The sample contains fewer than 250,000 distinct CDR3 sequences, approximately 6.8% of which appear only once. This sample was shared with a second study, whose subject was yellow fever vaccine responses in identical twins. That source reports: Twins reportedly appeared to share part of their vaccine T cell response while keeping part individual.

The genes are TRBV5-1 and TRBJ2-7, with D uncertain. The sequenced sample consisted of CD8+ T cells sorted from blood. This receptor was taken from a woman between 18 and 29 years old in good health. CDR3 bases: TGCGCCAGCAGCTTGAGCCTTCGGACGGACTACGAGCAGTACTTC. It specifies CASSLSLRTDYEQYF. Combining the CDR3 with reference TRBV5-1 and TRBJ2-7 gives the whole variable domain KAGVTQTPRYLIKTRGQQVTLSCSPISGHRSVSWYQQTPGQGLQFLFEYFSETQRNKGNFPGRFSGRQFSNSRSEMNVSTLELGDSALYLCASSLSLRTDYEQYFGPGTRLTVT.